A few counts support the clone carrying this T cell receptor beta chain. Its antigen remains unidentified. CDR3 length: 11 amino acids. CDR1 MNHNY and CDR2 SVGAGI come from the germline V gene (reference sequence). V lost 3 bases, J lost 7 bases, and 3 bases lay in between. Every donor had blood drawn once into heparin, approximately 120 mL on average. The data belong to a study of beta chain features in type 1 diabetes. General observations from the study: Insertion counts at VDJ junctions were lower in type 1 diabetes patients, who also showed more deletions there. Cells that show high TCR expression could be over-represented by cDNA sequencing. Researchers could not determine here whether HLA type influences TCRB rearrangement.

Expressed TCRB transcripts were sequenced because the isolated RNA had all been reverse transcribed beforehand. Produced via immunoSEQ multiplex PCR; TCRdb's table is partial and in-frame only. Of 850,000 to 900,000 clones listed, 17% are singletons. The chain carries TRBV6-6 and TRBJ2-2; D gene unclear. The specimen was naive CD4+ T cells from blood. This clonotype was obtained from a woman under 30 in good health. CDR3: CASSYYGELFF. The CDR3 nucleotides are TGTGCCAGCAGTTATTACGGGGAGCTGTTTTTT.